This record concerns one T cell receptor beta chain sequence. The source of the sample is a study of blood T cell repertoires in COVID-19. TCRdb keeps only in-frame clones here, not all; method: immunoSEQ multiplex PCR. The sample yields about 90,000 clones, 75% to 95% seen once. V lost 5 bases and J 5 bases, leaving 6 bases between the germline ends. This CDR3 has 11 amino acids. Germline CDR1 and CDR2: MNHEY and SVGEGT. The sequence was obtained from a man between 50 and 59 years old with acute or convalescent COVID-19. The V gene is TRBV6-2 or TRBV6-3, the J gene TRBJ1-1, with D possibly matching TRBD1 (5 bases). The sequenced sample was peripheral blood. The CDR3 DNA reads as TGTGCCAGCAGTCGGGGGACTGAAGCTTTCTTT. Amino acids: CASSRGTEAFF.